This entry lists 3 T cell receptor beta chains sequenced from one sample in a study of blood T cell repertoires in COVID-19. Data came from immunoSEQ multiplex PCR; TCRdb stores just in-frame clones and leaves some out. The sample records roughly 240,000 clones, 86% being singletons. The sequencing sample was made of peripheral blood. These receptors all stem from a woman older than 75 with COVID-19, enrolled during active disease.

The V call is TRBV10-3, the J call TRBJ1-6; D might be TRBD1 (5 bases). Per the germline V gene, CDR1 is ENHRY and CDR2 is SYGVKD. The CDR3 has 13 amino acids. Trimming removed 8 bases at V and 5 bases at J, with 10 bases between. The DNA for the CDR3 is TGTGCCATCGGGGGGTCCAATAATTCACCCCTCCACTTT. Translation gives CAIGGSNNSPLHF.

The rearrangement links TRBV11-1 to TRBJ2-1; 7 bases line up with TRBD2. This CDR3 region has 16 residues. Germline V gene lookup returns CDR1 SGHAT and CDR2 FQDESV (reference sequence). Losses at the gene ends were 0 bases for V and 2 bases for J; bases not matched to a gene: 4. CDR3 DNA sequence: TGTGCCAGCAGCTTAGCGTACCGGGGGGCCTACAATGAGCAGTTCTTC. It codes for CASSLAYRGAYNEQFF.

This chain connects TRBV6-6 to TRBJ2-1; 9 positions agree with TRBD2. After removal of 6 bases from V and 6 bases from J, the junction contained 9 bases not matched to a gene. CDR1 and CDR2 from the germline V gene are MNHNY and SVGAGI (reference sequence). The CDR3 loop spans 15 amino acids. Here the CDR3 DNA reads TGTGCCAGCAGAGAGACCGGGACTAGCCCCAATGAGCAGTTCTTC. It codes for CASRETGTSPNEQFF.